The 24 T cell receptor beta chains given below trace back to one sample, sequenced in a study of blood T cell repertoires in COVID-19. Sequencing used immunoSEQ multiplex PCR; TCRdb keeps in-frame clones, though not all of them. The sample has over 150,000 clones; roughly 94% are singletons. Sequencing was carried out using peripheral blood. The receptor set was obtained from a man aged 25-45 years with COVID-19, enrolled during active disease.

The V and J genes are TRBV7-9 and TRBJ2-2; TRBD2 aligns across 7 bases. In germline, CDR1 is SEHNR, CDR2 FQNEAQ (reference sequence). Trimming at V came to 2 bases and at J to 1 base, leaving 4 bases not matched to a gene. The CDR3 runs 16 residues. Here the CDR3 DNA reads TGTGCCAGCAGCTTATGGCCTAGCGGGAACACCGGGGAGCTGTTTTTT. Encoded protein: CASSLWPSGNTGELFF.

The rearrangement uses TRBV11-3 and TRBJ1-2, with D uncertain. The CDR3 has 16 residues. The germline V gene encodes CDR1 SGHNT and CDR2 YENEEA. The V gene lost 3 bases and the J gene lost 0 bases, with 14 bases spanning the gap. The CDR3 DNA is TGTGCCAGCAGCTTTTGTCTCGGGGAATCTAACTATGGCTACACCTTC. This translates into CASSFCLGESNYGYTF.

This chain connects TRBV11-2 to TRBJ1-2; 10 bases align to TRBD1. V shed 0 bases, J shed 5 bases, and the junction held 6 bases outside the gene matches. CDR3 size: 16 residues. Germline V CDR1 and CDR2: SGHAT, FQNNGV. Written as DNA, the CDR3 is TGTGCCAGCAGCTTAGATCTCGGGACAGGGGTTTATGGCTACACCTTC. Protein: CASSLDLGTGVYGYTF.

The chain employs TRBV11-3 and TRBJ2-1; no clear D. The CDR3 contains 12 residues. V was shortened by 5 bases and J by 4 bases, with 6 bases between the two germline ends. In germline, CDR1 is SGHNT, CDR2 YENEEA. The CDR3 bases are TGTGCCAGCAGCCAAAAATACAATGAGCAGTTCTTC. This gives the protein CASSQKYNEQFF.

The CDR3 DNA reads as TGTGCCAGCAGCCGACGGGGGGTCTCCTACAATGAGCAGTTCTTC. Amino acids: CASSRRGVSYNEQFF. This sequence joins TRBV3-1 (or the pseudogene TRBV3-2) and TRBJ2-1; the match to TRBD2 covers 7 bases. This CDR3 region has 15 residues. Per germline, CDR1 LGHDT and CDR2 YNNKEL (reference sequence). V was clipped by 4 bases and J by 0 bases; unmatched bases: 3.

The chain combines TRBV5-1 with TRBJ2-1; 7 bases map to TRBD2. This CDR3 contains 15 residues. J was trimmed by 1 base and V by 5 bases; bases with no gene match: 6. CDR1 is SGHRS and CDR2 is YFSETQ in the germline V gene. CDR3 nucleotides: TGCGCCAGCAGAGGAAACGGGGGGTCCTACAATGAGCAGTTCTTC. Its translation is CASRGNGGSYNEQFF.

V usage is TRBV6-5 and J usage is TRBJ2-7, with 10 bases identical to TRBD2. CDR3 length: 14 residues. V lost 2 bases to trimming and J lost 7 bases; unmatched junction nucleotides: 5. Germline V gives CDR1 MNHEY, CDR2 SVGAGI. This CDR3 is CASSYSSGGIEQYF. CDR3 nucleotide sequence: TGTGCCAGCAGTTACAGTAGCGGGGGGATAGAGCAGTACTTC.

The chain recombines TRBV21-1 with TRBJ2-4; TRBD2 reflects the table's D call only, with no check against the DNA. TRBV21-1 is recorded as a pseudogene. The length of the CDR3 is 15 residues. CDR3 nucleotide sequence: TGTGCCAGCAGCCCGGGACTAGCGGGCCAAAACATTCAGTACTTC. This encodes CASSPGLAGQNIQYF.

This clone came up once. The CDR3 spells CASSLRLSSYNEQFF. CDR3 DNA sequence: TGTGCCAGCAGCTTACGCCTTAGCTCCTACAATGAGCAGTTCTTC. The chain links TRBV7-6 to TRBJ2-1; D unresolved. This CDR3 region has 15 residues. The V gene's germline CDR1 is SGHVS and CDR2 FNYEAQ. V was pared by 2 bases and J by 0 bases, with 8 bases between. The full variable domain, with the rest looked up from reference TRBV7-6 and TRBJ2-1, is GAGVSQSPRYKVTKRGQDVALRCDPISGHVSLYWYRQALGQGPEFLTYFNYEAQQDKSGLPNDRFSAERPEGSISTLTIQRTEQRDSAMYRCASSLRLSSYNEQFFGPGTRLTVL.

This rearrangement joins TRBV11-2 to TRBJ1-2, with 9 bases matching TRBD1. Germline trimming cut 6 bases from V and 4 bases from J; bases unmatched to any gene: 9. Looked up from germline, CDR1 is SGHAT and CDR2 is FQNNGV. The CDR3 extends over 15 amino acids. The CDR3, as DNA: TGTGCCAGCAGGCCATCGACAGGGGGGGCCTATGGCTACACCTTC. Its protein is CASRPSTGGAYGYTF.

The rearrangement links TRBV3-1 (or the pseudogene TRBV3-2) to TRBJ2-2; the match to TRBD1 covers 10 bases. The CDR3 runs to 15 residues. Trimming took 0 bases from V and 6 from J; bases not matched to a gene: 1. Germline CDR1 reads LGHDT; CDR2 reads YNNKEL (reference sequence). The CDR3 nucleotides are TGTGCCAGCAGCCAAGACGGGACAGGGGCCGGGGAGCTGTTTTTT. This sequence encodes CASSQDGTGAGELFF.

This chain uses TRBV7-9 with TRBJ1-1, with 9 positions matching TRBD1. This CDR3 has 16 amino acids. Germline V gene sequence: CDR1 SEHNR, CDR2 FQNEAQ (reference sequence). Unmatched junction bases numbered 5, after V lost 1 base and J lost 2 bases. Here the CDR3 DNA reads TGTGCCAGCAGCTTAGTCAGACAGGGGGTTAACACTGAAGCTTTCTTT. Protein product: CASSLVRQGVNTEAFF. The full variable domain, its missing parts supplied by reference TRBV7-9 and TRBJ1-1, is DTGVSQNPRHKITKRGQNVTFRCDPISEHNRLYWYRQTLGQGPEFLTYFQNEAQLEKSRLLSDRFSAERPKGSFSTLEIQRTEQGDSAMYLCASSLVRQGVNTEAFFGQGTRLTVV.

CDR3 bases: TGTGCCAGCAGCTCCGACGGGGAGAACTATGGCTACACCTTC. Encoded protein: CASSSDGENYGYTF. The genes are TRBV7-3 and TRBJ1-2; D not resolved. The CDR3 is 14 amino acids. Trimming shortened V by 4 bases and J by 2 bases, and 11 bases separated the two germline ends. Germline-derived CDR1 and CDR2 are SGHTA and FQGTGA.

The chain has TRBV15 and TRBJ1-1; D unclear. Trimming pared 5 bases from V and 6 bases from J, leaving 13 bases between. CDR1 and CDR2 (germline): LNHNV, YYDKDF (reference sequence). This CDR3 spans 13 amino acids. The CDR3 nucleotides are TGTGCCACCAGCGAGAGGGTTTCGGCTGAAGCTTTCTTT. Its translation: CATSERVSAEAFF.

A single count supports this clone. This chain uses TRBV7-9 with TRBJ2-1; the match to TRBD2 covers 8 bases. CDR1 is SEHNR, CDR2 FQNEAQ, per germline (reference sequence). The CDR3 contains 17 residues. The J segment lost 4 bases and the V segment lost 1 base, leaving 9 bases of the junction unmatched. The CDR3 nucleotides read TGTGCCAGCAGCTTAGAGGGCGGGGGGATCGGATACAATGAGCAGTTCTTC. Translated: CASSLEGGGIGYNEQFF.

This chain uses TRBV3-1 (or the pseudogene TRBV3-2) with TRBJ1-5, with TRBD1 as a possible D gene (5 bases). The V end was cut by 5 bases, the J end by 8 bases, with 13 bases between. Per the germline V gene, CDR1 is LGHDT and CDR2 is YNNKEL (reference sequence). This CDR3 spans 13 amino acids. CDR3 nucleotides: TGTGCCAGCAGCGCCAACGGGGGTAAGCCCCAGCATTTT. Protein product: CASSANGGKPQHF.

The CDR3 DNA is TGTGCCAGCAGTGAAGTTTCTCGAGGAGGCTACACCTTC. Protein sequence: CASSEVSRGGYTF. The genes are TRBV6-1 and TRBJ1-2; no firm D call. V was cut by 1 base and J by 8 bases, with 11 bases left in between. CDR3 length equals 13 residues. Germline-derived CDR1 and CDR2 are MNHNS and SASEGT.

The V call is TRBV6-5, the J call TRBJ2-5; a weak D match, TRBD2 (6 bases). The V gene's germline CDR1 is MNHEY and CDR2 SVGAGI. The CDR3 is 15 amino acids. V gave up 0 bases and J gave up 3 bases, with 11 bases separating them. The CDR3 DNA follows: TGTGCCAGCAGTTACTCAACGGGGGAAGAAGAGACCCAGTACTTC. Protein product: CASSYSTGEEETQYF.

This sequence joins TRBV27 and TRBJ2-5; 11 nucleotides match TRBD2. Germline CDR1 is MNHEY and CDR2 is SMNVEV (reference sequence). Trimming at V came to 4 bases and at J to 1 base, leaving 5 bases not matched to a gene. This CDR3 contains 16 residues. CDR3 sequence (DNA): TGTGCCAGCAGTTCGCTAGCGGGGGGACTCCAAGAGACCCAGTACTTC. Amino acid sequence: CASSSLAGGLQETQYF.

This chain joins TRBV10-1 and TRBJ1-5, with D possibly matching TRBD1 (6 bases). This CDR3 is 19 amino acids long. Germline CDR1 and CDR2: WNHNN and SYGVQD (reference sequence). The germline V and J ends were trimmed by 8 bases and 2 bases, with 28 bases remaining between them. The CDR3 sequence: CASVGGARVYLTGNQPQHF. In DNA form, the CDR3 reads TGCGCCAGCGTGGGGGGGGCCCGGGTTTATTTAACGGGCAATCAGCCCCAGCATTTT.

The genes are TRBV4-1 and TRBJ1-1; D call uncertain. The CDR3 sequence is 13 residues long. Between the trimmed V and J ends, which lost 3 bases and 7 bases, there was a span of 12 bases. Germline CDR1 is MGHRA and CDR2 is YSYEKL. The CDR3 DNA sequence: TGCGCCAGCAGCCAGCGGCACTCCAATGAAGCTTTCTTT. As protein: CASSQRHSNEAFF.

This clone was observed a single time. This sequence joins TRBV11-2 and TRBJ2-7; tentatively, D is TRBD2 (7 bases). The CDR3 covers 15 residues. Germline CDR1 reads SGHAT; CDR2 reads FQNNGV. The ends were cut back, 0 bases at V and 2 bases at J, with 11 bases in the middle. The CDR3 coding sequence is TGTGCCAGCAGCTTAGATACGGGGGGCCCCTACGAGCAGTACTTC. Encoded protein: CASSLDTGGPYEQYF.

The V gene is TRBV4-1, the J gene TRBJ1-2, with 8 bases aligning to TRBD1. The CDR3 length is 13 residues. V lost 6 bases and J lost 7; bases outside the gene matches: 7. Germline V lookup: CDR1 MGHRA, CDR2 YSYEKL. The CDR3 bases are TGCGCCAGCAGTTCTCAGGGGGCAGCTGGCTACACCTTC. This translates into CASSSQGAAGYTF.

This chain links TRBV9 with TRBJ1-3; TRBD1 aligns across 8 bases. This CDR3 is built from 16 residues. J gave up 3 bases and V 4 bases, and 9 bases lay outside the gene matches. Germline loops: CDR1 SGDLS, CDR2 YYNGEE. The CDR3 loop reads CASSPGQGVFGNTIYF. In DNA form, the CDR3 reads TGTGCCAGCAGCCCCGGACAGGGTGTCTTTGGAAACACCATATATTTT.